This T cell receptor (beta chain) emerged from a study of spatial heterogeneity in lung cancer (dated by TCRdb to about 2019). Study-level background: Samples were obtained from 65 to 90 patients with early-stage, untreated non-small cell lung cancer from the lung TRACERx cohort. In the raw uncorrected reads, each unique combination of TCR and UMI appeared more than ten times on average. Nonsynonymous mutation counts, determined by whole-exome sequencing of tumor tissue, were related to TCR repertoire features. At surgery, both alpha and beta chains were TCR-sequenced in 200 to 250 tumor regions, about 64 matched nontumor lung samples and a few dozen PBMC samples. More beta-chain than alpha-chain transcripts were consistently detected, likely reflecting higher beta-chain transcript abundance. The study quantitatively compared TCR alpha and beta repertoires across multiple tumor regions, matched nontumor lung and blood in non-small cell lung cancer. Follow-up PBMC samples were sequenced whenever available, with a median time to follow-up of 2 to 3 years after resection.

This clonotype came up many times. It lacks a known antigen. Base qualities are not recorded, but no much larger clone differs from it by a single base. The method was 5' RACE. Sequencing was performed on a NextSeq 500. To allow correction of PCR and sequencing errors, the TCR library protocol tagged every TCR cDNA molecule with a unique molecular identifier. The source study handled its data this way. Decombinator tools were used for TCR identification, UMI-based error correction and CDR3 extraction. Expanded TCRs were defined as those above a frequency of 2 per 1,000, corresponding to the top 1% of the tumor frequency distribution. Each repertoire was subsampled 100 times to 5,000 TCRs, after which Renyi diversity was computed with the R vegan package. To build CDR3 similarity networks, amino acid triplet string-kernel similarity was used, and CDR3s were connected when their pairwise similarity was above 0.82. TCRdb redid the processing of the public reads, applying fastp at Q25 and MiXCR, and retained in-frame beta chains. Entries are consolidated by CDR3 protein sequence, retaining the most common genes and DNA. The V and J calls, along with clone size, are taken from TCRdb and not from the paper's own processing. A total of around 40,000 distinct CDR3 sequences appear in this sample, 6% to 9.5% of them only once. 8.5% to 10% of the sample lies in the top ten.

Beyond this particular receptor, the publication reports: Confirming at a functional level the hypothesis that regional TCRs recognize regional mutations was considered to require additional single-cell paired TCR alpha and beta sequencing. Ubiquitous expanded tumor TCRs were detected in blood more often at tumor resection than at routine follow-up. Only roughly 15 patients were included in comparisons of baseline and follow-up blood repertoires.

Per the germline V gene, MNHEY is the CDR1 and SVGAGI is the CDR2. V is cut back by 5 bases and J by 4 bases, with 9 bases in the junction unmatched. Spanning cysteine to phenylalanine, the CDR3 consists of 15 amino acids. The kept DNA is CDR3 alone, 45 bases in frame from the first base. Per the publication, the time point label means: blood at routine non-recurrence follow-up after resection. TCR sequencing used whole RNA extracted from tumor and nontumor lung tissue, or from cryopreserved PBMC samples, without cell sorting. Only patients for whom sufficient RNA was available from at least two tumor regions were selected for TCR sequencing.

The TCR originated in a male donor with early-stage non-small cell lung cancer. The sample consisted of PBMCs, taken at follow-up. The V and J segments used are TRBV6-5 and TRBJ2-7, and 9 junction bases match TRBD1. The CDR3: CASSVDDRGMYEQYF. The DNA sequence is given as TGTGCCAGCAGTGTCGACGACAGGGGGATGTACGAGCAGTACTTC.